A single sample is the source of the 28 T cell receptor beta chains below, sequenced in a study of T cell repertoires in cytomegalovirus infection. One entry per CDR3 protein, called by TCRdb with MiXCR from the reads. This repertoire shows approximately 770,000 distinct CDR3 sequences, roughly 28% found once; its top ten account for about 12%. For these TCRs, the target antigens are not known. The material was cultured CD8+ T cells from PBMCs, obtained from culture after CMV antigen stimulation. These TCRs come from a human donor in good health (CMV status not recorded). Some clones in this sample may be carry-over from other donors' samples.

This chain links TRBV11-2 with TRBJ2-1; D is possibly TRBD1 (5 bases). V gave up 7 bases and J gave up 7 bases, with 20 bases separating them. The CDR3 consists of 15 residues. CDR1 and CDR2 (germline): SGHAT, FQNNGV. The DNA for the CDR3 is TGTGCCAGCACCCCCTATGCGACAGTCCTTAATGAGCAGTTCTTC. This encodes CASTPYATVLNEQFF.

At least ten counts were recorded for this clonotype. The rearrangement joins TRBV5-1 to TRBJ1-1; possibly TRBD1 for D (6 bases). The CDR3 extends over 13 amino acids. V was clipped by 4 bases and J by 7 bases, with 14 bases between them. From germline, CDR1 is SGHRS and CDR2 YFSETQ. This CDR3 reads CASSAERGHEAFF. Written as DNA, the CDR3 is TGCGCCAGCAGCGCCGAACGGGGGCATGAAGCTTTCTTT.

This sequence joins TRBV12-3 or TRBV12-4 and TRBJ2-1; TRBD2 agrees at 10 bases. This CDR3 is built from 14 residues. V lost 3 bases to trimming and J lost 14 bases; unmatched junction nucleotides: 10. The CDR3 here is CASSLVERGGWEFF. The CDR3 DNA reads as TGTGCCAGCAGTTTGGTCGAGCGGGGGGGTTGGGAGTTCTTC.

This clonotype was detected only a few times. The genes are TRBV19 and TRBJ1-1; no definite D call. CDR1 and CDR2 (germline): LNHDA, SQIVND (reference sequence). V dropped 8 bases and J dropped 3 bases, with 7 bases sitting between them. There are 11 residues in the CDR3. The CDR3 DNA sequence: TGTGCCAGTTTCGGGTACACTGAAGCTTTCTTT. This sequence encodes CASFGYTEAFF.

The CDR3 is CASSLIGGSSYEQYV. Written as DNA, the CDR3 is TGTGCCAGCAGTTTAATAGGGGGTAGCTCCTACGAGCAGTACGTC. The chain couples TRBV27 to TRBJ2-7, with D maybe TRBD1 (6 bases). Trimming shortened V by 2 bases and J by 0 bases, and 11 bases separated the two germline ends. This CDR3 is 15 amino acids long. Looked up from germline, CDR1 is MNHEY and CDR2 is SMNVEV (reference sequence).

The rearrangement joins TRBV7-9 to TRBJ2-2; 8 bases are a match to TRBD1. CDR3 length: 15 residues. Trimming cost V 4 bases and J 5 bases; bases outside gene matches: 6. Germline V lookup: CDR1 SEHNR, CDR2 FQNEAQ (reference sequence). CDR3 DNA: TGTGCCAGCAGCTCCGTCAGGGGGCGTACCGGGGAGCTGTTTTTT. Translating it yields CASSSVRGRTGELFF.

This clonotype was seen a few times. CDR3 protein: CASSLGGGHDNEQFF. The CDR3 DNA is TGTGCCAGCAGTTTAGGGGGGGGCCACGACAATGAGCAGTTCTTC. The chain combines TRBV12-3 or TRBV12-4 with TRBJ2-1; D may be TRBD2 (7 bases). This CDR3 contains 15 residues. Between the trimmed V and J ends, which lost 1 base and 5 bases, there was a span of 12 bases.

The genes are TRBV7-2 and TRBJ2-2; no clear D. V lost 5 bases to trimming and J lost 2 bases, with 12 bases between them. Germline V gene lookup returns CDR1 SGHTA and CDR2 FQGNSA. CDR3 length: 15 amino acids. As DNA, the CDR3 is TGTGCCAGCAGCACCAGATGGGGTAACACCGGGGAGCTGTTTTTT. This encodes CASSTRWGNTGELFF.

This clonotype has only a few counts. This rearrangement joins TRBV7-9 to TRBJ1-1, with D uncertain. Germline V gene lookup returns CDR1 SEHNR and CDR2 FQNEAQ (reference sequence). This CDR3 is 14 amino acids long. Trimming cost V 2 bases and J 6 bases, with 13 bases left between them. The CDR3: CASSLPALNAEAFF. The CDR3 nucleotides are TGTGCCAGCAGCTTACCCGCTCTGAATGCTGAAGCTTTCTTT.

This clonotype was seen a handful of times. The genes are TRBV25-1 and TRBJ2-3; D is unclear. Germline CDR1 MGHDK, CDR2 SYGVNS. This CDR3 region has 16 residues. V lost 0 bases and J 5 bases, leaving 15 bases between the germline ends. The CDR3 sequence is CASSEYIGQAEDTQYF. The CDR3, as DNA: TGTGCCAGCAGTGAATATATCGGGCAGGCGGAAGATACGCAGTATTTT.

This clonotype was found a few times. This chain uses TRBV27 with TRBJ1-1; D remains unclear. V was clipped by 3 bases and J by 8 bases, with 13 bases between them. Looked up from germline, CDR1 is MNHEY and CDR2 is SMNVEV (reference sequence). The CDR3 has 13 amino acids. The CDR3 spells CASSLASQTEAFF. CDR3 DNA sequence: TGTGCCAGCAGTTTGGCAAGCCAGACGGAAGCTTTCTTT.

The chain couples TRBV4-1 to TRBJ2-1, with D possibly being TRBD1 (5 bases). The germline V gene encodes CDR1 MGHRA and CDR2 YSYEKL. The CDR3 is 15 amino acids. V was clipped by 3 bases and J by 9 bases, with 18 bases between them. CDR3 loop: CASSHLESPGSEQFF. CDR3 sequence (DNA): TGCGCCAGCAGCCATCTTGAGAGCCCAGGGTCTGAGCAGTTCTTC.

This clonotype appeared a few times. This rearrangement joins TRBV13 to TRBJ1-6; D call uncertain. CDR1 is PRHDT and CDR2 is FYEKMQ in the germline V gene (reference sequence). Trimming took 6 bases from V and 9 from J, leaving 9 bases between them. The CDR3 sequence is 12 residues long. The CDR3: CASRVEGSPLHF. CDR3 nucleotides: TGTGCCAGCAGGGTGGAGGGTTCACCCCTCCACTTT.

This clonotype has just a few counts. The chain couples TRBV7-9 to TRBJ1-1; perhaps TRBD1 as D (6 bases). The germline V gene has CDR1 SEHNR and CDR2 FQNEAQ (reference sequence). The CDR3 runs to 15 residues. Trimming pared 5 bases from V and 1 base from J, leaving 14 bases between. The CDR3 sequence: CASSTTGTPNTEAFF. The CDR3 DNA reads TGTGCCAGCAGCACCACCGGGACACCGAACACTGAAGCTTTCTTT.

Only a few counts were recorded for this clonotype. The chain's CDR3 is CASSFGLLSYEQYF. The CDR3 coding sequence is TGTGCCAGCAGCTTCGGCCTCCTCTCCTACGAGCAGTACTTC. The chain has TRBV5-5 and TRBJ2-7; D gene unclear. The CDR3 spans 14 residues. V lost 2 bases and J lost 0, with 9 bases in between. The germline V gene encodes CDR1 SGHKS and CDR2 YYEKEE (reference sequence).

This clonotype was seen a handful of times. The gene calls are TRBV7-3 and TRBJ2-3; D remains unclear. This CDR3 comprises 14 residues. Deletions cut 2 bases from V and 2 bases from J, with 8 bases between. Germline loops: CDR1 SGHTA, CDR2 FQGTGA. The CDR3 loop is CASSLEGYTDTQYF. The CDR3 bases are TGTGCCAGCAGCTTAGAAGGCTACACAGATACGCAGTATTTT.

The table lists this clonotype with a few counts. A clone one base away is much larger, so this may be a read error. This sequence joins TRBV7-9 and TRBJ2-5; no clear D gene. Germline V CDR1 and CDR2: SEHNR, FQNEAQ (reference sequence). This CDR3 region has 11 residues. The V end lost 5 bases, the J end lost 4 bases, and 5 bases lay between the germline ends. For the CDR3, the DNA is TGTGCCAGCAGCCCAAGAGAGACCCAGTACTTC. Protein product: CASSPRETQYF.

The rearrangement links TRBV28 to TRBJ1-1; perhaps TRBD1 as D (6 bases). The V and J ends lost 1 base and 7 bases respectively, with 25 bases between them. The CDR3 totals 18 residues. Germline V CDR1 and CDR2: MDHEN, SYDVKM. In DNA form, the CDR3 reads TGTGCCAGCAGTTTATCTTCGTTTACAGGGCCGGTCCGGGGTGAAGCTTTCTTT. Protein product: CASSLSSFTGPVRGEAFF.

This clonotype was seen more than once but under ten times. CDR3 protein: CASSHAWEEETQYF. CDR3 DNA sequence: TGTGCCAGCAGCCACGCATGGGAGGAAGAGACCCAGTACTTC. The chain employs TRBV14 and TRBJ2-5; possibly TRBD2 for D (6 bases). Per germline, CDR1 SGHDN and CDR2 FVKESK. The CDR3 covers 14 residues. The V gene lost 3 bases and the J gene lost 3 bases, with 11 bases spanning the gap.

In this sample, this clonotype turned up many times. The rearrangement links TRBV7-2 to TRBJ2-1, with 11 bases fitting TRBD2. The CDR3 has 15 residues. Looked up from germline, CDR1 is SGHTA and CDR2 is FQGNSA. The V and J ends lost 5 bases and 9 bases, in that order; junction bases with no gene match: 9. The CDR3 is CASSVLSGGAAEQFF. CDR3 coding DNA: TGTGCCAGCAGCGTACTTAGCGGGGGGGCCGCTGAGCAGTTCTTC.

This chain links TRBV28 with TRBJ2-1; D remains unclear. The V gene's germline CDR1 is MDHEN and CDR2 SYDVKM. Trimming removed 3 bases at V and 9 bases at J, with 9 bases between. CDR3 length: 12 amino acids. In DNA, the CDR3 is TGTGCCAGCAGTTTCTCCATCGCTGAGCAGTTCTTC. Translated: CASSFSIAEQFF.

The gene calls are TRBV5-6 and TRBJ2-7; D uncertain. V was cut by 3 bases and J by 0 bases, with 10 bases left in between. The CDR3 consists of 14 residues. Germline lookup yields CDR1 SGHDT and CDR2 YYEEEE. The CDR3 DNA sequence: TGTGCCAGCAGCTCCACAGAGCACTCCTACGAGCAGTACTTC. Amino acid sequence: CASSSTEHSYEQYF.

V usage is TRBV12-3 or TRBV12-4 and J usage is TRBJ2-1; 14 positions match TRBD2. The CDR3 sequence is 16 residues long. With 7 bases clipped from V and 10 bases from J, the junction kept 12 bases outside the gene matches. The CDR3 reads CASTDAGLAGVREQFF. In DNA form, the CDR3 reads TGTGCCAGCACCGACGCGGGACTAGCGGGGGTGCGGGAGCAGTTCTTC.

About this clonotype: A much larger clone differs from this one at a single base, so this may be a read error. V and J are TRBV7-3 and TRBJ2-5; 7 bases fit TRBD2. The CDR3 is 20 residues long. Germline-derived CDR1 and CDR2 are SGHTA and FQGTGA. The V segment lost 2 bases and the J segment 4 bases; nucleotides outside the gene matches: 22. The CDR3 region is CASSLGYYGSAGPLRETQYF. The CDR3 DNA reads TGTGCCAGCAGCTTAGGTTATTACGGCTCAGCGGGACCCCTACGAGAGACCCAGTACTTC.

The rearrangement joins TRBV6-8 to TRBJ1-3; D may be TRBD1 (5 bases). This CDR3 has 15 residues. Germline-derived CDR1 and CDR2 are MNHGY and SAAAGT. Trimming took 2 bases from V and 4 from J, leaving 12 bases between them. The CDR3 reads CASSYGRGSGNTIYF. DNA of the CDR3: TGTGCCAGCAGTTACGGCCGGGGGTCCGGAAACACCATATATTTT.

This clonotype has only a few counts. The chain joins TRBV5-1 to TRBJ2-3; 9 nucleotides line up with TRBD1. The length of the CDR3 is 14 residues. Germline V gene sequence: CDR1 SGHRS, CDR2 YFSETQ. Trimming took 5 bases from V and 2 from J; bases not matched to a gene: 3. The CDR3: CASRGDRVTDTQYF. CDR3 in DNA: TGCGCCAGCAGGGGGGACAGGGTCACAGATACGCAGTATTTT.

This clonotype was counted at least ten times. DNA of the CDR3: TGTGCCGGAGATCGGGGAGGCGATCGCATAAACTATGGCTACACCTTC. It specifies CAGDRGGDRINYGYTF. This sequence joins TRBV7-9 and TRBJ1-2; D remains ambiguous. The ends were cut back, 11 bases at V and 2 bases at J, with 24 bases in the middle. Germline V lookup: CDR1 SEHNR, CDR2 FQNEAQ (reference sequence). The CDR3 extends over 16 amino acids. The complete variable domain, with remaining parts taken from reference TRBV7-9 and TRBJ1-2, reads DTGVSQNPRHKITKRGQNVTFRCDPISEHNRLYWYRQTLGQGPEFLTYFQNEAQLEKSRLLSDRFSAERPKGSFSTLEIQRTEQGDSAMYLCAGDRGGDRINYGYTFGSGTRLTVV.

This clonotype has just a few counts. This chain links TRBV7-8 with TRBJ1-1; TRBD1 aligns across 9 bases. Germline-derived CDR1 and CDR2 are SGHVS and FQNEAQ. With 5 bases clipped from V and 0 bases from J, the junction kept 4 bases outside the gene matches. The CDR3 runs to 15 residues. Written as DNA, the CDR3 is TGTGCCAGCAGCACCGGACAGGGGATGAACACTGAAGCTTTCTTT. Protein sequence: CASSTGQGMNTEAFF.